Here is one T cell receptor beta chain with its context. Its antigen remains unknown. These data come from a study of cytomegalovirus exposure and HLA in healthy donors. CDR1 SNHLY and CDR2 FYNNEI come from the germline V gene. The CDR3 spans 14 residues. Trimming at V came to 6 bases and at J to 3 bases, leaving 4 bases not matched to a gene. Overall study findings and caveats: According to a subsequent analysis, TCR clusters from the first cohort were inclined to appear together in the 110 or so validation repertoires.

Sequencing was performed with immunoSEQ multiplex PCR; in TCRdb, only in-frame clones are kept and a portion is missing. The sample includes around 350,000 clones, about nine tenths of them seen just once. The TCR originated in a woman aged 18-29 years in good health and CMV-seronegative. The sample consisted of PBMCs. V usage is TRBV2 and J usage is TRBJ2-7; 11 nucleotides agree with TRBD2. CDR3 in amino acids: CASRGLAVNYEQYF. CDR3 coding DNA: TGTGCCAGCAGGGGACTAGCGGTTAACTACGAGCAGTACTTC.